The TCR beta chain under discussion was sequenced for a study of cytomegalovirus exposure and HLA in healthy donors. V lost 6 bases, J lost 3 bases, and 9 bases stayed unmatched. Germline V gene data show CDR1 as MNHNY and CDR2 as SVGAGI (reference sequence). The CDR3 runs to 15 residues. The PCR made use of 60 Vbeta and 13 Jbeta primers. Clones were read by immunoSEQ multiplex PCR, and TCRdb kept only the in-frame ones, dropping some. The sample lists over 150,000 clones, roughly 65% occurring once. The chain is built from TRBV6-6 and TRBJ1-2, with TRBD1 matching over 8 bases. Sequencing was done on a sample of PBMCs. The clonotype was recovered from a woman younger than 30 in good health and CMV-seropositive. CDR3: CASRNRQGSDYGYTF. The CDR3, as DNA: TGTGCCAGCAGGAATCGACAGGGGTCGGACTATGGCTACACCTTC.